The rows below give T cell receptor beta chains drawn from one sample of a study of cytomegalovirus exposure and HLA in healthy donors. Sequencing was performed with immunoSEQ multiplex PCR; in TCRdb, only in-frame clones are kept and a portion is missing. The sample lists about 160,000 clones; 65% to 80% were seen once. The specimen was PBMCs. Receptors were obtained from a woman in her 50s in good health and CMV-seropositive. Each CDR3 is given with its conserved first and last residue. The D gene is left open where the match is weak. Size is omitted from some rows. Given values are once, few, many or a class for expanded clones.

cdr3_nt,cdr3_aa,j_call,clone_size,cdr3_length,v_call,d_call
TGTGCCAGTAGTAGCATCGCTAGCGGGAGGACGTTCTTC,CASSSIASGRTFF,TRBJ2-1,-,13,TRBV19,TRBD2
TGTGCCAGCAGCGACACCGCGGGAGGCCCTAGGGCCGGGGAGCTGTTTTTT,CASSDTAGGPRAGELFF,TRBJ2-2,-,17,TRBV11-2,TRBD2
TGTGCCAGCTCCAATCAAGTTATTCGGGGTTCGGACACTGAAGCTTTCTTT,CASSNQVIRGSDTEAFF,TRBJ1-1,-,17,TRBV18,-
TGCGCCAGCAGCTTGGGGACAGGGAGCTATGGCTACACCTTC,CASSLGTGSYGYTF,TRBJ1-2,-,14,TRBV5-1,TRBD1
TGTGCCAGCAGTGAGGGCAGCCCGACGACCCAGTACTTC,CASSEGSPTTQYF,TRBJ2-5,few,13,TRBV6-1,-
TGTGCCACCAGCAGAGGGGGGACAGGGAACACCGGGGAGCTGTTTTTT,CATSRGGTGNTGELFF,TRBJ2-2,-,16,TRBV15,TRBD1
TGTGCCAGCAGCCCCGGACTAGCGGGAGTTGACGCAGATACGCAGTATTTT,CASSPGLAGVDADTQYF,TRBJ2-3,-,17,TRBV11-3,TRBD2
TGTGCCAGCAGCGTAGCGGCAGACACAAACAATGAGCAGTTCTTC,CASSVAADTNNEQFF,TRBJ2-1,-,15,TRBV9,-
TGTGCCTGGGATGGGGGACGGGGGGGAGAGACCCAGTACTTC,CAWDGGRGGETQYF,TRBJ2-5,-,14,TRBV30,TRBD2
TGTGCCAGCAGCCGTCCGACTTCTGGGGCCAACGGCCTGACTTTC,CASSRPTSGANGLTF,TRBJ2-6,few,15,TRBV5-6,-
TGCGCCAGCAGAAAGGGGGGGACAGGGGGCTTAAGGAATCAAGCTTTCTTT,CASRKGGTGGLRNQAFF,TRBJ1-1,-,17,TRBV10-2,TRBD1
TGTGCCAGCAGCTTCGGGGGTGAGCAGTTCTTC,CASSFGGEQFF,TRBJ2-1,-,11,TRBV7-8,-
TGTGCTATCACAAGCAGAAGGCGGCATACGATGAACACTGAAGCTTTCTTT,CAITSRRRHTMNTEAFF,TRBJ1-1,-,17,TRBV2,-
TGTGCCAGCAGTGTAGAAGGGGATCCCACAGATACGCAGTATTTT,CASSVEGDPTDTQYF,TRBJ2-3,few,15,TRBV2,-
TGTGCCAGCAGCCCTCAGGGGAACACTGAAGCTTTCTTT,CASSPQGNTEAFF,TRBJ1-1,-,13,TRBV7-3,-
TGTGCCAGCAGCTTATTCTCGGGAGGGCCGGCAGATACGCAGTATTTT,CASSLFSGGPADTQYF,TRBJ2-3,few,16,TRBV11-2,TRBD2
TGTGCCAGCTCACCTCCGGGGATAGGAAATCAGCCCCAGCATTTT,CASSPPGIGNQPQHF,TRBJ1-5,-,15,TRBV18,-
TGTGCCAGCAGCTTAGCCCCGGGGGGCCGATACGAGCAGTACTTC,CASSLAPGGRYEQYF,TRBJ2-7,-,15,TRBV11-2,-
TGTGCCAGCAGCTTAAGCTCCAGGGACACCGGGGAGCTGTTTTTT,CASSLSSRDTGELFF,TRBJ2-2,once,15,TRBV11-2,-
TGTGCCAGCAGTTTAGGGACTAGCTCCCACAATGAGCAGTTCTTC,CASSLGTSSHNEQFF,TRBJ2-1,-,15,TRBV27,TRBD2
TGTGCCAGCTCACCAGAAAAAACAGGTTTTCAGAATGGCTACACCTTC,CASSPEKTGFQNGYTF,TRBJ1-2,-,16,TRBV18,-
TGTGCCAGCAGCTTCGGACAGGGCTATGGCTACACCTTC,CASSFGQGYGYTF,TRBJ1-2,-,13,TRBV7-8,TRBD1
TGTGCCAGCAGTACCGGGACAGGGGTGGGCGGCACCTTC,CASSTGTGVGGTF,TRBJ1-2,-,13,TRBV6-6,TRBD1
TGTGCCATCAGTGAGTCCCCGGGACAGGGTCAGCCCCAGCATTTT,CAISESPGQGQPQHF,TRBJ1-5,-,15,TRBV10-3,TRBD1
TGTGCCAGCTCCTACAACTATGGCTACACCTTC,CASSYNYGYTF,TRBJ1-2,few,11,TRBV28,-
TGTGCCAGCCCATTTACCCCTTCGGGACAGGGCACCGGGGAGCTGTTTTTT,CASPFTPSGQGTGELFF,TRBJ2-2,-,17,TRBV19,TRBD1
TGCGCCAGCAGCTTGGCCCCTAGCCGGACTACGACCTTCTATGAGCAGTTCTTC,CASSLAPSRTTTFYEQFF,TRBJ2-1,-,18,TRBV5-1,-
TGTGCCAGCAGCTTGGCCGGCGCGGGGGCCGGGGAGCTGTTTTTT,CASSLAGAGAGELFF,TRBJ2-2,few,15,TRBV5-4,TRBD2
TGTGCCAGCTCACGGGAAGGATGGACTAGCGGGGGAAATGAGCAGTTCTTC,CASSREGWTSGGNEQFF,TRBJ2-1,-,17,TRBV18,TRBD2
TGTGCCAGCAGCTTACCCGTCGGGGGGACTGAAGCTTTCTTT,CASSLPVGGTEAFF,TRBJ1-1,-,14,TRBV7-9,-
TGTGCCAGCAGTCCGGACAGGGGTGATGAAAAACTGTTTTTT,CASSPDRGDEKLFF,TRBJ1-4,-,14,TRBV7-3,TRBD1
TGTGCCAGCAGCTTGGACCTGACAGGTACCGGGACCCAGTACTTC,CASSLDLTGTGTQYF,TRBJ2-5,-,15,TRBV5-6,-
TGCAGCGTCGCGGGGAGCTCTGGGGCCAACGGCCTGACTTTC,CSVAGSSGANGLTF,TRBJ2-6,-,14,TRBV29-1,-
TGTGCCAGTTACCTCCGCGGAGGGCAGGGAGGTGGCTACACCTTC,CASYLRGGQGGGYTF,TRBJ1-2,-,15,TRBV19,-
TGTGCCAGCAGTGAAACCGGGGGACTGAACACCGGGGAGCTGTTTTTT,CASSETGGLNTGELFF,TRBJ2-2,few,16,TRBV28,-
TGTGCCAGCTCACCAGCGGACAATGAGCAGTTCTTC,CASSPADNEQFF,TRBJ2-1,-,12,TRBV18,-
TGTGCCAGCGCTCTAGGGGGGACAGGGCCCACAGATACGCAGTATTTT,CASALGGTGPTDTQYF,TRBJ2-3,-,16,TRBV7-2,TRBD1
TGCGCCAGCAGCCAAGAATTCGGGGGGGGTAACAGTCAGTACTTC,CASSQEFGGGNSQYF,TRBJ2-4,-,15,TRBV4-3,TRBD2
TGTGCCAGCAGTCCCCTGGGGACAGTCTATGGCTACACCTTC,CASSPLGTVYGYTF,TRBJ1-2,-,14,TRBV6-6,TRBD1
TGTGCCAGCAGTCTAAGACTGCCACCGAGGGCTTTCTTT,CASSLRLPPRAFF,TRBJ1-1,-,13,TRBV28,-
TGTGCCAGCTCATACACGTCCGTTAGGACAGGTTATTCCTACGAGCAGTACTTC,CASSYTSVRTGYSYEQYF,TRBJ2-7,-,18,TRBV18,TRBD1
TGTGCCAGCAGCCGCATGGCTGGAGGACAGGCCTCCGGCGAGCAGTACTTC,CASSRMAGGQASGEQYF,TRBJ2-7,-,17,TRBV7-9,TRBD1
TGTGCCAGCAGCTTAAAAATCGGTTTGCAGCCCCAGCATTTT,CASSLKIGLQPQHF,TRBJ1-5,-,14,TRBV7-4,-
TGTGCCAGCATGCGGACAGGGGGATCACCCGGGGAGCTGTTTTTT,CASMRTGGSPGELFF,TRBJ2-2,-,15,TRBV27,TRBD1
TGTGCCAGCAGCCCCTTCCGGGGTGGCACTGAAGCTTTCTTT,CASSPFRGGTEAFF,TRBJ1-1,once,14,TRBV7-6,-
TGCGCCAGCAGCGTGACAGGGGACGACTATGGCTACACCTTC,CASSVTGDDYGYTF,TRBJ1-2,-,14,TRBV5-1,TRBD1
TGCGCCAGCAGCCCACGGGACACCGGTCACGAGCAGTACTTC,CASSPRDTGHEQYF,TRBJ2-7,-,14,TRBV5-1,-
TGCGCCAGCAGCCAAGGTCAGGGGGCCACCGGGGAGCTGTTTTTT,CASSQGQGATGELFF,TRBJ2-2,-,15,TRBV4-1,TRBD1
TGTGCCAGCAGTTATGCTGGGGGCGAGCAGTTCTTC,CASSYAGGEQFF,TRBJ2-1,-,12,TRBV6-6,-
TGTGCCAGCAGTTTATCGGGGCCTTGGGACAGATACTACGAGCAGTACTTC,CASSLSGPWDRYYEQYF,TRBJ2-7,-,17,TRBV27,TRBD1
TGTGCCAGCAGCCCGCTTGGCGGGAGCTCGTACGAGCAGTACTTC,CASSPLGGSSYEQYF,TRBJ2-7,-,15,TRBV11-2,TRBD2
TGTGCCAGCAGCCCAGGACTAGCGGGAGGATCTCACGAGCAGTACTTC,CASSPGLAGGSHEQYF,TRBJ2-7,-,16,TRBV5-4,TRBD2
TGTGCCAGCAGCGTAGCTTCAGGGACTCGGGAAAAACTGTTTTTT,CASSVASGTREKLFF,TRBJ1-4,-,15,TRBV9,-